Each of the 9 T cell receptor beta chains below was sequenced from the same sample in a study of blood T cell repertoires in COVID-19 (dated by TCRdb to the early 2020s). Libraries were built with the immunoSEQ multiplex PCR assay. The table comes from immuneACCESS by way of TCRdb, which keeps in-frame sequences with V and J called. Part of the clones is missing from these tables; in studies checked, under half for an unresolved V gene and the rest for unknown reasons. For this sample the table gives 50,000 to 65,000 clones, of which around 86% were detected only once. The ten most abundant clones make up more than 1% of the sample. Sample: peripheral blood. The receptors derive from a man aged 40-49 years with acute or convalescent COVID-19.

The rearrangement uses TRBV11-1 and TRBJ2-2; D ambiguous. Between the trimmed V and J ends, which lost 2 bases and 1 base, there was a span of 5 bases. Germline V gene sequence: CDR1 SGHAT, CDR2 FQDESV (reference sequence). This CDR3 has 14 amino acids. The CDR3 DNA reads TGTGCCAGCAGCTTACTCAGGAACACCGGGGAGCTGTTTTTT. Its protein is CASSLLRNTGELFF.

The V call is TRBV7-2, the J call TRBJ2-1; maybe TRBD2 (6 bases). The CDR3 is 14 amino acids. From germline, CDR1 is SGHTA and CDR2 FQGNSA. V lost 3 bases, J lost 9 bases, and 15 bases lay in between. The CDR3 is CASSFGRLGGEQFF. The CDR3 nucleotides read TGTGCCAGCAGCTTTGGTCGACTCGGGGGTGAGCAGTTCTTC.

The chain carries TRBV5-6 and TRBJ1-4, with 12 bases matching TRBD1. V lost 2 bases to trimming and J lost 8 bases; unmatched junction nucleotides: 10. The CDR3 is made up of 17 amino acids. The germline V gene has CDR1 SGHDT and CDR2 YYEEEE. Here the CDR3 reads CASSLWGTGGLREKLFF. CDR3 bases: TGTGCCAGCAGCTTATGGGGGACAGGGGGCCTGAGGGAAAAACTGTTTTTT.

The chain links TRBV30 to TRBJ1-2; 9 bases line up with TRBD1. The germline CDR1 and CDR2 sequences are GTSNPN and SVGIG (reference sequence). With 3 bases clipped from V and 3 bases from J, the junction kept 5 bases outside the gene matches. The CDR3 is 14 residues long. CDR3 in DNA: TGTGCCTGGAGCGAGGACAGGGGTGACTATGGCTACACCTTC. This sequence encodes CAWSEDRGDYGYTF.

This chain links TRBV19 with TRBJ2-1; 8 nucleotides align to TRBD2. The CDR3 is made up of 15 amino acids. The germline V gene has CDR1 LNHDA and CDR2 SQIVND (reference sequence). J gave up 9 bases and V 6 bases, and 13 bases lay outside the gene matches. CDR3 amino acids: CASSVRGGSATEQFF. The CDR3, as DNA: TGTGCCAGTAGCGTTCGGGGGGGATCCGCCACTGAGCAGTTCTTC.

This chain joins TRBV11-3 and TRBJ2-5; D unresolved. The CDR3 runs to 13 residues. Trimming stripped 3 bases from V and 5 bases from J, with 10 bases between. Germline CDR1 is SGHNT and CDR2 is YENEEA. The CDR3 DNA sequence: TGTGCCAGCAGCTTGTTAAGCGAGGAGACCCAGTACTTC. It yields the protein CASSLLSEETQYF.

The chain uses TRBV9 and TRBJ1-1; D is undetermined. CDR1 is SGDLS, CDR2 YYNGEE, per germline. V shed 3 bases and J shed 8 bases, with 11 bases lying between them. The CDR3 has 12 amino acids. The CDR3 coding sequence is TGTGCCAGCAGCGGGTCGCGGGGAGAAGCTTTCTTT. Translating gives CASSGSRGEAFF.

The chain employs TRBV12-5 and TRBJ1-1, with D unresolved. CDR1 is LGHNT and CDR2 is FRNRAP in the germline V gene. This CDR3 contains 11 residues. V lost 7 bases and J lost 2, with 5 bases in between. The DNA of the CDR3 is TGTGCTAGTGCCTATAACACTGAAGCTTTCTTT. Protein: CASAYNTEAFF.

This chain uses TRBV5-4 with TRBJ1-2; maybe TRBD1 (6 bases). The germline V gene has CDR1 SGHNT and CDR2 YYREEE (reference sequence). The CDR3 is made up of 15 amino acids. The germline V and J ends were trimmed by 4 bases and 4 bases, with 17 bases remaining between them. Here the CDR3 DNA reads TGTGCCAGCAGCCAGGGGAGTCGGCAACTCTATGGCTACACCTTC. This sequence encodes CASSQGSRQLYGYTF.